A selection of T cell receptor beta chains follows, all from one sample in a study of T cell responses to AZD1222 COVID-19 vaccine. Measured with immunoSEQ multiplex PCR; TCRdb has only the in-frame clones, and not every one. The repertoire includes 150,000 to 200,000 clones, 70% to 90% of them detected once, and around 6.4% sits in the top ten. Specimen: peripheral blood, collected on day 0 of AZD1222 vaccination. The receptors shown here come from an adult in good health. Both conserved end residues are part of each CDR3. Each record gives: V gene, J gene, clone size, D gene, CDR3 protein, CDR3 DNA. A D gene is named only where the DNA matches it firmly. Some rows mark clone size as missing; the rest say once, few, many or name a class of expanded clone.

>TRBV19|TRBJ1-5|NA|TRBD1
CASSYDRDRASNQPQHF
TGTGCCAGTAGTTATGATCGCGACAGGGCTAGCAATCAGCCCCAGCATTTT
>TRBV27|TRBJ1-5|NA|TRBD1
CASSGQGAGNQPQHF
TGTGCCAGCAGTGGACAGGGGGCCGGGAATCAGCCCCAGCATTTT
>TRBV7-8|TRBJ1-3|NA|NA
CASSLERGFRNTIYF
TGTGCCAGCAGCTTAGAGAGGGGGTTTCGGAACACCATATATTTT
>TRBV6-2/TRBV6-3|TRBJ2-2|few|NA
CASSYSQGEYTGELFF
TGTGCCAGCAGTTACTCTCAGGGTGAATACACCGGGGAGCTGTTTTTT
>TRBV9|TRBJ1-6|NA|NA
CASSVAGQPYNSPLHF
TGTGCCAGCAGCGTAGCTGGCCAGCCCTATAATTCACCCCTCCACTTT
>TRBV19|TRBJ1-2|NA|NA
CASSAGWNYGYTF
TGTGCCAGTAGTGCGGGTTGGAACTATGGCTACACCTTC
>TRBV29-1|TRBJ1-2|NA|NA
CSVEERASYGYTF
TGCAGCGTTGAGGAGAGGGCATCCTATGGCTACACCTTC
>TRBV27|TRBJ1-6|NA|NA
CASSFREANSPLHF
TGTGCCAGCAGTTTCCGGGAGGCCAATTCACCCCTCCACTTT
>TRBV6-5|TRBJ2-1|NA|NA
CASSPWGEYNEQFF
TGTGCCAGCAGCCCCTGGGGGGAGTACAATGAGCAGTTCTTC
>TRBV7-8|TRBJ1-4|few|TRBD1
CASSLNRGPSEKLFF
TGTGCCAGCAGCTTGAACAGGGGACCGTCTGAAAAACTGTTTTTT
>TRBV6-5|TRBJ2-2|NA|TRBD1
CAIGDRGQTGELFF
TGTGCCATCGGGGACAGGGGGCAAACCGGGGAGCTGTTTTTT
>TRBV18|TRBJ2-5|NA|NA
CASSPEETQYF
TGTGCCAGCTCACCAGAAGAGACCCAGTACTTC
>TRBV28|TRBJ2-1|NA|NA
CASSPYYEQFF
TGTGCCAGCAGCCCCTACTATGAGCAGTTCTTC
>TRBV7-9|TRBJ1-4|NA|TRBD1
CASSGPGGVVEKLFF
TGTGCCAGCAGCGGCCCAGGGGGCGTGGTTGAAAAACTGTTTTTT
>TRBV19|TRBJ1-2|few|NA
CASSYGVGGAIRGYTF
TGTGCCAGTAGTTATGGGGTCGGGGGCGCGATCCGTGGCTACACCTTC
>TRBV4-2|TRBJ2-7|few|NA
CASSQASGSSYEQYF
TGTGCCAGCAGCCAAGCAAGCGGTAGCTCCTACGAGCAGTACTTC
>TRBV7-2|TRBJ1-3|few|TRBD1
CASSPGGTGISGNTIYF
TGTGCCAGCAGCCCAGGTGGGACAGGGATCTCTGGAAACACCATATATTTT
>TRBV30|TRBJ2-7|NA|TRBD1
CAWSVRGTGVAEQYF
TGTGCCTGGAGTGTAAGAGGGACAGGGGTTGCCGAGCAGTACTTC
>TRBV6-5|TRBJ1-2|NA|NA
CATEQISYTF
TGTGCCACCGAACAAATAAGTTACACCTTC
>TRBV3-1/TRBV3-2|TRBJ1-2|NA|NA
CASSQRYSNYGYTF
TGTGCCAGCAGCCAAAGGTACTCTAACTATGGCTACACCTTC
>TRBV19|TRBJ2-1|NA|TRBD2
CASKGLAGRRDNEQFF
TGTGCCAGTAAAGGACTAGCGGGCAGGCGGGACAATGAGCAGTTCTTC
>TRBV28|TRBJ1-2|NA|NA
CASSLGAPAGNYGYTF
TGTGCCAGCAGTTTGGGCGCCCCGGCAGGGAACTATGGCTACACCTTC